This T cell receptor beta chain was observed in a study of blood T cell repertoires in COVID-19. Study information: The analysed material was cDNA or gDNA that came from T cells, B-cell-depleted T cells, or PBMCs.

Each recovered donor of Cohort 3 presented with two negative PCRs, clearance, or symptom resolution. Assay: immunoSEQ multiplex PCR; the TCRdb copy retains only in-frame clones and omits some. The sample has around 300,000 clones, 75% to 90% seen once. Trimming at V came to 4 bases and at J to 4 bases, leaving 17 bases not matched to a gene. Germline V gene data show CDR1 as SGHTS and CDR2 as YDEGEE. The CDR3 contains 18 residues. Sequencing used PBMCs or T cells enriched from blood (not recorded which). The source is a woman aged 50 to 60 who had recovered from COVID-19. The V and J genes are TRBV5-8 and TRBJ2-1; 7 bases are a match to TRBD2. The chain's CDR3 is CASSARRGLADIYNEQFF. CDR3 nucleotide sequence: TGTGCCAGCAGCGCCCGTAGGGGCCTAGCGGACATATACAATGAGCAGTTCTTC. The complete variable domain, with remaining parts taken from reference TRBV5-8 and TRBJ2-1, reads EAGVTQSPTHLIKTRGQQATLRCSPISGHTSVYWYQQALGLGLQFLLWYDEGEERNRGNFPPRFSGRQFPNYSSELNVNALELEDSALYLCASSARRGLADIYNEQFFGPGTRLTVL.